This T cell receptor (beta chain) was sequenced for a study of long-term antiretroviral therapy in people with HIV. General study findings and limits: Clonal expansions arising prior to ART prevailed in the repertoire at every time point. Diversity went up after ART and still fell short of transplant donor controls.

Worth noting for this clone: Its antigen is as yet unknown.

Each sample contained roughly 0.95-10 million cryopreserved PBMC, thawed before DNA extraction. V lost 0 bases and J 0 bases, leaving 3 bases between the germline ends. This CDR3 has 14 amino acids. Germline assignment: CDR1 SGHRS and CDR2 YFSETQ. The run of the v3.0 immunoSEQ assay was at survey level. Assay used: immunoSEQ multiplex PCR; TCRdb lists only in-frame clones, some missing. The table lists fewer than 40,000 clones, 65% to 85% of them singletons. The chain carries TRBV5-1 and TRBJ2-2; D unclear. This sample comprised unsorted PBMCs, obtained 3.1 years after starting antiretroviral therapy. This TCR was recovered from a woman in her forties or fifties with HIV. CDR3 sequence (DNA): TGCGCCAGCAGCTTGGAGTCGAACACCGGGGAGCTGTTTTTT. Translated: CASSLESNTGELFF.